This record concerns one T cell receptor (beta chain) sequence. The CDR3 loop spans 14 amino acids. Looked up from germline, CDR1 is SQVTM and CDR2 is ANQGSEA. Trimming cost V 2 bases and J 5 bases, with 12 bases left between them. This specimen comes from a study of blood T cell repertoires in COVID-19. TCRdb keeps only in-frame clones here, not all; method: immunoSEQ multiplex PCR. The table shows about 200,000 clones, with 92% occurring only once. This sequence originates from a young man with acute or convalescent COVID-19. The sequenced sample was peripheral blood. This sequence joins TRBV29-1 and TRBJ1-4; no firm D call. DNA of the CDR3: TGCAGCGTTGAACGGGCAGAGGGAAATGAAAAACTGTTTTTT. As protein: CSVERAEGNEKLFF.